This TCR beta chain was sequenced in a study of blood T cell repertoires in COVID-19. The wider study: COVID-19 samples collected from the United States, Italy and Spain covered acute and convalescent phases. From T cells, B-cell-depleted T cells, or PBMCs came the material, which was cDNA or gDNA.

Original processing methods: Nucleated cell counts were estimated from reference gene primer amplification. TCRdb's copy holds only in-frame clones and misses some; the assay was immunoSEQ multiplex PCR. V and J calls and clone size follow that table, whereas D and trimming were derived from the DNA. The sample lists fewer than 650,000 clones, roughly 91% occurring once. The CDR3 covers 15 residues. In germline, CDR1 is SGHAT, CDR2 FQNNGV. The J segment lost 5 bases and the V segment lost 1 base, leaving 4 bases of the junction unmatched. While infection was still active, Seattle patients were enrolled and then followed longitudinally.

Sequencing input: peripheral blood. The chain links TRBV11-2 to TRBJ2-2, with 7 bases matching TRBD1. The source of this sequence is a woman aged 50 to 60 with COVID-19, enrolled during active disease. The CDR3: CASSLGGGPTGELFF. The CDR3 DNA reads TGTGCCAGCAGCTTAGGAGGGGGCCCAACCGGGGAGCTGTTTTTT.